This T cell receptor (beta chain) is from a study of cytomegalovirus exposure and HLA in healthy donors. Germline V CDR1 and CDR2: LNHDA, SQIVND (reference sequence). This CDR3 is 12 amino acids long. The germline V and J ends were trimmed by 10 bases and 5 bases, with 14 bases remaining between them. The PCR had 60 Vbeta and 13 Jbeta primers. TCRdb keeps only in-frame clones here, not all; method: immunoSEQ multiplex PCR. The sample carries 200,000 to 250,000 clones, roughly 83% recorded once. This sequence joins TRBV19 and TRBJ2-5; TRBD2 is a possible D gene (5 bases). Source material: PBMCs. This TCR derives from a girl between 10 and 17 years old in good health and CMV-seronegative. The CDR3 DNA is TGTGCCACAGCGGCCACAAAGGAGACCCAGTACTTC. Protein product: CATAATKETQYF.